The sequence of this T cell receptor (beta chain) was determined in a study of blood T cells in healthy people across ages. It was with a sample-barcoded 5' primer and a J-beta primer mix that a second PCR of about 7 to 12 cycles was run. A single record per CDR3 protein comes from TCRdb applying MiXCR to the 5' RACE reads. The sample lists hundreds of thousands of distinct CDR3 sequences; roughly 21% were seen once. The germline V gene encodes CDR1 SQVTM and CDR2 ANQGSEA. The CDR3 consists of 14 residues. Trimming took off 5 bases at V and 5 bases at J, with 15 bases between the two ends. Whole-study results and caveats: Possibly confounding the expanded clonotype changes was the fact that donor CMV status was unknown.

Turning to this clonotype: The antigen remains undetermined.

V and J are TRBV29-1 and TRBJ2-2, with D perhaps TRBD2 (5 bases). The sequence was obtained from a man in his 70s in good health. Sample: blood. CDR3 in DNA: TGCAGCGTTCCCCAAGCTGAGCGGACCGGGGAGCTGTTTTTT. This encodes CSVPQAERTGELFF.